This T cell receptor beta chain derives from a study of blood T cell repertoires in COVID-19. Study-level information: T cells, B-cell-depleted T cells, or PBMCs provided the cDNA or gDNA that served as material.

TCRdb's copy holds only in-frame clones and misses some; the assay was immunoSEQ multiplex PCR. The sample includes some 120,000 clones, 75% to 95% seen only once; the top ten take 1.5% to 2%. The specimen was peripheral blood. This clonotype was sampled from a human donor with active COVID-19. The donor label of this sample is uncertain.

CDR3 protein: CASSRGGASTEAFF. The CDR3 DNA is TGCGCCAGCAGCCGGGGCGGGGCCAGCACTGAAGCTTTCTTT. The rearrangement links TRBV4-3 to TRBJ1-1, with a tentative D call TRBD1 (5 bases). V was pared by 4 bases and J by 4 bases, with 13 bases between. Germline assignment: CDR1 LGHNA and CDR2 YSLEER. CDR3 length: 14 residues.